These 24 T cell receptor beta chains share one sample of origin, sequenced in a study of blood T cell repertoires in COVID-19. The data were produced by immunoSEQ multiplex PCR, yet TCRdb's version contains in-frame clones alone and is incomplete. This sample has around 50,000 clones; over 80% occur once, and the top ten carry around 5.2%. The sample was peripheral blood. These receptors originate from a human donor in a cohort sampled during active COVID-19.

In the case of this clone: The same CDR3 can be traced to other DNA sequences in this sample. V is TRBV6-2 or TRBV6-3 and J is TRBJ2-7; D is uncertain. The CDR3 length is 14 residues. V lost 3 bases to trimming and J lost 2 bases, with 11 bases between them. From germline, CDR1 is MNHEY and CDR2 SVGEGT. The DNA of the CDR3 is TGTGCCAGCAGTTATTCCTCAGGCCCCTACGAGCAGTACTTC. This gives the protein CASSYSSGPYEQYF.

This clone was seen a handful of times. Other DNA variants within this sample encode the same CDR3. This CDR3 reads CASSLRQGHTGELFF. CDR3 nucleotides: TGTGCCAGCAGCTTACGACAGGGACACACCGGGGAGCTGTTTTTT. The chain employs TRBV7-2 and TRBJ2-2; 7 positions agree with TRBD1. V was pared by 2 bases and J by 3 bases, with 3 bases of the junction left unmatched. This CDR3 is built from 15 residues. Germline-derived CDR1 and CDR2 are SGHTA and FQGNSA.

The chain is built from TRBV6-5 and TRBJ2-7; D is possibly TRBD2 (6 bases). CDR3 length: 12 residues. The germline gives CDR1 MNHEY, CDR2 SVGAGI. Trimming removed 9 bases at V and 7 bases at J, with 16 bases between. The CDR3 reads CASMGLGREQYF. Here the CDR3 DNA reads TGTGCCAGTATGGGGCTTGGGAGGGAGCAGTACTTC.

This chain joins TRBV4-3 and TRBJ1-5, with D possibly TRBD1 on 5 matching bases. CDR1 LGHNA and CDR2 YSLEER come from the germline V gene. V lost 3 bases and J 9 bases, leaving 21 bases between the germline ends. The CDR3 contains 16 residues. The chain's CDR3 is CASSQTQETPISPQHF. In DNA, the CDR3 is TGCGCCAGCAGCCAGACACAGGAAACCCCGATCTCGCCCCAGCATTTT.

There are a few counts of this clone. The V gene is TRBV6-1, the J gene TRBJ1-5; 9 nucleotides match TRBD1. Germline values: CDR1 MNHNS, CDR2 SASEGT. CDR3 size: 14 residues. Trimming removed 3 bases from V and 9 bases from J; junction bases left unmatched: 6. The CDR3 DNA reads TGTGCCAGCAGTGAGGACAGGGGAAATACGCCCCAGCATTTT. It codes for CASSEDRGNTPQHF.

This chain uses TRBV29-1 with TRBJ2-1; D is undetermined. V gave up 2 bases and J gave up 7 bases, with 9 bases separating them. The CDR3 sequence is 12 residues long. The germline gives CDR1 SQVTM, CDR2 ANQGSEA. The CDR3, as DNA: TGCAGCGTTGAACCCTCAGTTAATGAGCAGTTCTTC. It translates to CSVEPSVNEQFF.

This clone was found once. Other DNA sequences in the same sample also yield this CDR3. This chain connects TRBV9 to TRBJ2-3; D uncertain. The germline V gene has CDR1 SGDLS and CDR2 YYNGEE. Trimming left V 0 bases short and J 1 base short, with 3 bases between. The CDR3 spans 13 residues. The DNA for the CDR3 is TGTGCCAGCAGCGTAGGCGGCACAGATACGCAGTATTTT. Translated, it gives CASSVGGTDTQYF. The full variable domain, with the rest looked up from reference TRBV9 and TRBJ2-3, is DSGVTQTPKHLITATGQRVTLRCSPRSGDLSVYWYQQSLDQGLQFLIQYYNGEERAKGNILERFSAQQFPDLHSELNLSSLELGDSALYFCASSVGGTDTQYFGPGTRLTVL.

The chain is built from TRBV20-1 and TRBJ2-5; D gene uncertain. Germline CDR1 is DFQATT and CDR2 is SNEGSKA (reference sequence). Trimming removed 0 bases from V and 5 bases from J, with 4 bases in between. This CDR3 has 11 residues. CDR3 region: CSARDRETQYF. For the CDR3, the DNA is TGCAGTGCTAGAGATCGGGAGACCCAGTACTTC.

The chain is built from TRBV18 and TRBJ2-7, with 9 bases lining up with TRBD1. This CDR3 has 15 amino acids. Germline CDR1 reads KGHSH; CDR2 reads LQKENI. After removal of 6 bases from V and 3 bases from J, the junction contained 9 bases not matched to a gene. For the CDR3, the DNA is TGTGCCAGCTCGATAACGGACAGGGGCGGCTACGAGCAGTACTTC. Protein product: CASSITDRGGYEQYF.

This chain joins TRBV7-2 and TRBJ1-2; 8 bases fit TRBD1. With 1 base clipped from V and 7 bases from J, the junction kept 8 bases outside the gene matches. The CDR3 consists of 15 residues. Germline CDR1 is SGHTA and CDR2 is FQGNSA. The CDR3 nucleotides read TGTGCCAGCAGCTTAGGAGGGATAGGACAGGGTGGCTACACCTTC. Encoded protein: CASSLGGIGQGGYTF.

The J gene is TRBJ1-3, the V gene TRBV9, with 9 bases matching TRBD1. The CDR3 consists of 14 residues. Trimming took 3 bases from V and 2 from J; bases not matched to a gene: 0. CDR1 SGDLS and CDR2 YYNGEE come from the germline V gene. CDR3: CASSGQGAGNTIYF. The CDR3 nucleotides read TGTGCCAGCAGCGGACAGGGGGCTGGAAACACCATATATTTT.

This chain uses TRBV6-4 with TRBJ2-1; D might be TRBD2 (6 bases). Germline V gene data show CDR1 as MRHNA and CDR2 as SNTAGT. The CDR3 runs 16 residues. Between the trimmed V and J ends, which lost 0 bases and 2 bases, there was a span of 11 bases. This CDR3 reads CASSDSVSGAYNEQFF. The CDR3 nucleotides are TGTGCCAGCAGTGACTCGGTTTCGGGGGCCTACAATGAGCAGTTCTTC.

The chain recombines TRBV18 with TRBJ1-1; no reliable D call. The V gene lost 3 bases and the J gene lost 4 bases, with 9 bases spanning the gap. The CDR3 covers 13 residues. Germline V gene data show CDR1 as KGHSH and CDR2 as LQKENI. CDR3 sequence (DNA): TGTGCCAGCTCACCTACGGAGGGCACTGAAGCTTTCTTT. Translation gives CASSPTEGTEAFF.

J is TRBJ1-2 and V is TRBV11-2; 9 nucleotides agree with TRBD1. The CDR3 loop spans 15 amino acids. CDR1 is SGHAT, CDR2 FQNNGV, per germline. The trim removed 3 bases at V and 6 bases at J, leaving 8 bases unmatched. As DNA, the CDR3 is TGTGCCAGCAGCTTTTGGGGACAGGGATTTAATGGCTACACCTTC. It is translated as CASSFWGQGFNGYTF.

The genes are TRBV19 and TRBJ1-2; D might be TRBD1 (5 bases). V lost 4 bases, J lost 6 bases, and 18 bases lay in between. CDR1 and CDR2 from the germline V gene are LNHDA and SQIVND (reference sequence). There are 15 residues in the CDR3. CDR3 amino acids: CASSTTWAGLNGYTF. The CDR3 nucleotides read TGTGCCAGTAGTACCACCTGGGCAGGGCTTAATGGCTACACCTTC.

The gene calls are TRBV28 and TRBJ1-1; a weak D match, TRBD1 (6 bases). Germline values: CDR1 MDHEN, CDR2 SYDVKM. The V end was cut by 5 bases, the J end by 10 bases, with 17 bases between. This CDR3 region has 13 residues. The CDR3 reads CASSPGQMRGAFF. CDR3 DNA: TGTGCCAGCAGTCCCGGACAGATGCGTGGAGCTTTCTTT.

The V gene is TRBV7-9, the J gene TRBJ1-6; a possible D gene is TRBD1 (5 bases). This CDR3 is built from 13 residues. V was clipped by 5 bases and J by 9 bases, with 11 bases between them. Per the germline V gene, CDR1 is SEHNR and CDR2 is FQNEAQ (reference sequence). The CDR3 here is CASSPWGGSPLHF. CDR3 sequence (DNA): TGTGCCAGCAGCCCGTGGGGGGGTTCACCCCTCCACTTT.

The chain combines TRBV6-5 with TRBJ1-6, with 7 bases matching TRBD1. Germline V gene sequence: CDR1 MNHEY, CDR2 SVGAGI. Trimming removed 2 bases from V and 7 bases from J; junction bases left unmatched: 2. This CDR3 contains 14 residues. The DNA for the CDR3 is TGTGCCAGCAGTTACGACAGGGAGAATTCACCCCTCCACTTT. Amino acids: CASSYDRENSPLHF.

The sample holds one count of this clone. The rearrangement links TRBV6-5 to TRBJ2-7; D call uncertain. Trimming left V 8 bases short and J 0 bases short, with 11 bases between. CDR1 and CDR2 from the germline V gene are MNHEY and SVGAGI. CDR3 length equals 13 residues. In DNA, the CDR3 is TGTGCCAGCCCGACACTGCGCTCCTACGAGCAGTACTTC. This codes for CASPTLRSYEQYF.

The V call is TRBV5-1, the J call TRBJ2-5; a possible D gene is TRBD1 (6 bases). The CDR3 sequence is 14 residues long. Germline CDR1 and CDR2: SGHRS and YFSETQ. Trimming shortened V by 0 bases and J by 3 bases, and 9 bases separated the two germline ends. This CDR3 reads CASSLGHREETQYF. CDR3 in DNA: TGCGCCAGCAGCTTGGGGCACAGGGAAGAGACCCAGTACTTC.

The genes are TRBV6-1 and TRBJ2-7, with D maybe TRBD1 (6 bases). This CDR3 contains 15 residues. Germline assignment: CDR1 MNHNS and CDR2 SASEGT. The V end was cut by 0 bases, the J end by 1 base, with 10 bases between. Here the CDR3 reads CASSEAAGDSYEQYF. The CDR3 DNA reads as TGTGCCAGCAGTGAAGCTGCAGGGGATTCCTACGAGCAGTACTTC.

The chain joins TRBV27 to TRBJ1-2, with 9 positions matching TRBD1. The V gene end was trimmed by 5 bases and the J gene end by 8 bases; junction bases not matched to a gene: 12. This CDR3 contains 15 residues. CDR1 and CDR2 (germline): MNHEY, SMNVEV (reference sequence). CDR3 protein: CASSARTGAGGGYTF. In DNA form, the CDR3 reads TGTGCCAGCAGTGCTAGGACAGGGGCGGGAGGCGGCTACACCTTC.

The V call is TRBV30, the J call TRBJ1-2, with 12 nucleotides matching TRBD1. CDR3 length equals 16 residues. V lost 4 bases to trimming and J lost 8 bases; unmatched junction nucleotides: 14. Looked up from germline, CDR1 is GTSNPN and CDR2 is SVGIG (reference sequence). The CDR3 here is CAWTNSGGQGASGYTF. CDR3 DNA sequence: TGTGCCTGGACTAACAGTGGGGGACAGGGGGCTTCGGGCTACACCTTC.

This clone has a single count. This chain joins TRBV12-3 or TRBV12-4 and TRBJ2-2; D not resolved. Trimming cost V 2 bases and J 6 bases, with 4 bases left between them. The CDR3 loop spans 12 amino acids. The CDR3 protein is CASSLTAGELFF. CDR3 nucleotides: TGTGCCAGCAGTTTAACGGCCGGGGAGCTGTTTTTT.